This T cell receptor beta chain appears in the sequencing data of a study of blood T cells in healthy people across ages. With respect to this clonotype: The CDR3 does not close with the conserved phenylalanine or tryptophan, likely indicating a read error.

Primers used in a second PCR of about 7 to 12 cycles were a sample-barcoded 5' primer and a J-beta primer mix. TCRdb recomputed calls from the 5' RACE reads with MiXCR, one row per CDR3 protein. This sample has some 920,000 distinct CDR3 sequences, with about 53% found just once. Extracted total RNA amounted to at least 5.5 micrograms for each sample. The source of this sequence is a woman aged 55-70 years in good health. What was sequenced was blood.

CDR3 sequence (DNA): TGTGCCAGCAGTATCGCGGGAGTGGGGGATACGCAGTATTAT. Its translation: CASSIAGVGDTQYY. The chain combines TRBV28 with TRBJ2-3; 7 bases agree with TRBD2. This CDR3 is 14 amino acids long. With 5 bases clipped from V and 6 bases from J, the junction kept 8 bases outside the gene matches. The germline gives CDR1 MDHEN, CDR2 SYDVKM.